This T cell receptor beta chain was identified in a study of beta chain features in type 1 diabetes. From germline, CDR1 is LNHDA and CDR2 SQIVND (reference sequence). V shed 3 bases and J shed 6 bases, with 9 bases lying between them. This CDR3 is 12 amino acids long. Markers CD45RO/CCR7/CD25/CD127/CD95/CD27 served to sort CD4+ naive, central memory, regulatory and stem cell-like memory cells. Expressed TCRB transcripts were sequenced because the entire RNA isolate underwent reverse transcription. Libraries were prepared by immunoSEQ multiplex PCR; TCRdb keeps only in-frame clonotypes and omits some of them. The sample holds roughly 140,000 clones, approximately 12% seen once. Study observations and caveats: TCRB CDR3 length was moderately but significantly reduced in all four CD4+ subsets of Type 1 diabetes patients. Within the patient group, naive, central memory and Treg TCRB repertoires appeared more similar to each other than within healthy donors.

Remarks on this clone: Antigen: not known.

Input material: central memory CD4+ T cells from blood. The sequence derives from a man between 18 and 35 years old in good health. The chain has TRBV19 and TRBJ2-7; D is unclear. The chain's CDR3 is CASSIHRGEQYF. CDR3 coding DNA: TGTGCCAGTAGTATTCACCGTGGCGAGCAGTACTTC.